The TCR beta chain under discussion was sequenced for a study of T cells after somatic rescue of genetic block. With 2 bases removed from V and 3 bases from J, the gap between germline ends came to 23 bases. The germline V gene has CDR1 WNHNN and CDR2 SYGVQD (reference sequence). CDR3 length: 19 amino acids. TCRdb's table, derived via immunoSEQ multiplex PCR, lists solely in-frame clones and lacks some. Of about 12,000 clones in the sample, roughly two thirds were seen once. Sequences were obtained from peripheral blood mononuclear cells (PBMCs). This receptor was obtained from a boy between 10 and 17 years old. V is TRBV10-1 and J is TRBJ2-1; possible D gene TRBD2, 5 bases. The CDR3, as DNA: TGCGCCAGCAGTGAGGAGGGAGCCTCGTATTCGGCCGACTACAATGAGCAGTTCTTC. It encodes CASSEEGASYSADYNEQFF.